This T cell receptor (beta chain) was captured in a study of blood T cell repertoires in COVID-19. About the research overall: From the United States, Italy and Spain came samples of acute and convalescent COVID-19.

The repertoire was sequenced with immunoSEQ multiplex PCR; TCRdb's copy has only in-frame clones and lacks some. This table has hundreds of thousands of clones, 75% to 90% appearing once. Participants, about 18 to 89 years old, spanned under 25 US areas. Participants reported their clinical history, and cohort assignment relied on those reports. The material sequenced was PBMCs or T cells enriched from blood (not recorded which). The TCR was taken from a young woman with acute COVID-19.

The CDR3 loop reads CASSVGTSGPTSSYEQYF. CDR3 DNA sequence: TGTGCCAGCAGCGTCGGGACTAGCGGGCCTACTTCCTCCTACGAGCAGTACTTC. The chain uses TRBV7-2 and TRBJ2-7; 12 bases line up with TRBD2. V lost 5 bases and J lost 0; bases outside the gene matches: 11. This CDR3 has 18 amino acids. Germline lookup yields CDR1 SGHTA and CDR2 FQGNSA.